This T cell receptor beta chain was captured in a study of blood T cell repertoires in COVID-19. For the study at large: Acute-phase and convalescent COVID-19 samples originated in the United States, Italy and Spain.

Method: immunoSEQ multiplex PCR; TCRdb's copy keeps in-frame clones and lacks some. The data hold about 98,000 clones, with 82% observed a single time. Trimming cost V 0 bases and J 8 bases, with 11 bases left between them. Germline V gene data show CDR1 as GTSNPN and CDR2 as SVGIG (reference sequence). CDR3 length: 14 residues. In regard to this clone: Different DNA sequences within this sample yield the same CDR3.

This chain uses TRBV30 with TRBJ1-6; possible D gene TRBD1, 5 bases. The source of this sequence is an elderly man with acute or convalescent COVID-19. Material: peripheral blood. The CDR3 DNA reads as TGTGCCTGGAGTGTGAGGCAGGGTGATTCACCCCTCCACTTT. Translated, it gives CAWSVRQGDSPLHF.